This T cell receptor beta chain was recorded in a study of cytomegalovirus exposure and HLA in healthy donors. When sampled, the donors appeared nominally healthy, though they likely had unrecorded immune exposures. CDR3 length equals 16 residues. V shed 5 bases and J shed 0 bases, with 11 bases lying between them. Germline CDR1 is MDHEN and CDR2 is SYDVKM. With 60 Vbeta and 13 Jbeta primers, the PCR was carried out. Only in-frame clones appear in the TCRdb table, and some are missing; sequencing was by immunoSEQ multiplex PCR. The sample has about 73,000 clones, roughly four fifths seen once. To note about this clone: The antigen is unknown.

Overall study results and limits: Later analysis found that TCR beta chains associated with HLA were more clonally expanded than other, equally common chains. A prior analysis recorded that most TCR beta V segments were productive about 87% or about 30% of the time.

The clonotype comes from a man aged 65 to 79 in good health and CMV-seronegative. The sequencing input was PBMCs. The rearrangement uses TRBV28 and TRBJ1-6; possibly TRBD1 for D (6 bases). CDR3 protein: CASSTGFSSYNSPLHF. The CDR3, as DNA: TGTGCCAGCAGTACAGGGTTTAGCTCCTATAATTCACCCCTCCACTTT.